This T cell receptor (beta chain) derives from a study of radiation and T cells in renal cell carcinoma. Assay: immunoSEQ multiplex PCR; the TCRdb copy retains only in-frame clones and omits some. The sample shows around 22,000 clones, 55% to 70% of them seen only once. CDR3 length equals 18 residues. Germline V CDR1 and CDR2: SGHTA, FQGNSA. After removal of 2 bases from V and 4 bases from J, the junction contained 12 bases not matched to a gene. Treatment denoted: treatment-naive control, cytoreductive nephrectomy. The sequence derives from a man aged 35-49 years with renal cell carcinoma. The chain is built from TRBV7-2 and TRBJ2-2; 8 nucleotides line up with TRBD2. Sequenced material: tumor tissue, taken from a patient whose treatment was nephrectomy without radiotherapy. CDR3 bases: TGTGCCAGCAGCTTACCCGGAATAGGCGGGGGGCCCACCGGGGAGCTGTTTTTT. Its protein product is CASSLPGIGGGPTGELFF. The complete variable domain, with remaining parts taken from reference TRBV7-2 and TRBJ2-2, reads GAGVSQSPSNKVTEKGKDVELRCDPISGHTALYWYRQSLGQGLEFLIYFQGNSAPDKSGLPSDRFSAERTGGSVSTLTIQRTQQEDSAVYLCASSLPGIGGGPTGELFFGEGSRLTVL.